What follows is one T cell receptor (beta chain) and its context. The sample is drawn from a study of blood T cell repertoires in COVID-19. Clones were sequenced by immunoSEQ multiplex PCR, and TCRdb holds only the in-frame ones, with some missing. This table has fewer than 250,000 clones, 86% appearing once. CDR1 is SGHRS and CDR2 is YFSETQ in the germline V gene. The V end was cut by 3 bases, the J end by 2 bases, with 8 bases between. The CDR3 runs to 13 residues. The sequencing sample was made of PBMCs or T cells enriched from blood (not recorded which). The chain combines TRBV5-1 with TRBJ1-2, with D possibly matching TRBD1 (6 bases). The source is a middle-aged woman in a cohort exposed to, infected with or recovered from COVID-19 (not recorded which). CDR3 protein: CASSSGQNYGYTF. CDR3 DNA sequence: TGCGCCAGCAGCTCGGGACAAAACTATGGCTACACCTTC.